This T cell receptor (beta chain) was retrieved from a study of blood T cell repertoires in COVID-19. The CDR3 spans 15 residues. V dropped 0 bases and J dropped 8 bases, with 16 bases sitting between them. Germline CDR1 and CDR2: LGHNA and YSLEER. Clones were sequenced by immunoSEQ multiplex PCR, and TCRdb holds only the in-frame ones, with some missing. Among approximately 210,000 clones, around 80% were seen once, and the ten largest hold over 9.5%. The sequence was collected from a woman aged 35 to 49 with acute or convalescent COVID-19. The V call is TRBV4-3, the J call TRBJ1-2; maybe TRBD1 (5 bases). Input material: peripheral blood. CDR3 sequence (DNA): TGCGCCAGCAGCCAAGATCCAGGGATTTCGGAAGGCTACACCTTC. Encoded protein: CASSQDPGISEGYTF.